This TCR beta chain derives from a study of T cell repertoires in cytomegalovirus infection. Overall study: Indicated by public TCR beta signatures were CMV infection and matching HLA type. Findings and caveats of the study: HLA-C-restricted TCR beta clonotypes specific for CMV led the ex vivo response. Summed public TCR beta family frequency identified CMV carriers bearing the relevant HLA.

On this clonotype: The antigen remains undetermined.

TCRdb independently ran MiXCR on the reads; one entry per CDR3 protein. The sample has approximately 990,000 distinct CDR3 sequences, roughly 30% seen once. CDR3 length: 15 residues. V was trimmed by 5 bases and J by 0 bases, leaving 13 bases between them. Looked up from germline, CDR1 is SEHNR and CDR2 is FQNEAQ (reference sequence). This specimen consisted of cultured CD8+ T cells from PBMCs, obtained from culture after CMV antigen stimulation. The chain carries TRBV7-9 and TRBJ1-2; D not certain. The TCR originated in a human donor in good health (CMV status not recorded). Some clones in this sample may be carry-over from other donors' samples. The CDR3 sequence: CASSHLGVANYGYTF. DNA for the CDR3: TGTGCCAGCAGCCATCTCGGGGTGGCTAACTATGGCTACACCTTC.